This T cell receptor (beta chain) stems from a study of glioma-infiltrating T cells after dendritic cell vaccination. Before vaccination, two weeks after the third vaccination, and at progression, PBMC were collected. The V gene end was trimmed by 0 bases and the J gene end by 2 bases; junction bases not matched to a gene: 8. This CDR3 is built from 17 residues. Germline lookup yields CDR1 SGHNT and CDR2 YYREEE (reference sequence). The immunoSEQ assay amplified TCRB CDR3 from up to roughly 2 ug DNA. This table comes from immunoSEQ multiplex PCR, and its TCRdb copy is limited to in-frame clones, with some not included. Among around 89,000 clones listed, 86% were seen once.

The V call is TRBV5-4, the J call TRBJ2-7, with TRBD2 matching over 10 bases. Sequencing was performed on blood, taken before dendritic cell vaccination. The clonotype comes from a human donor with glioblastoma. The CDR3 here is CASSLEGRLAGPYEQYF. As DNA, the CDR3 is TGTGCCAGCAGCTTGGAAGGGCGACTAGCGGGCCCCTACGAGCAGTACTTC.